One TCR beta chain is described in this entry. CDR3 length: 11 residues. Germline CDR1 and CDR2: ENHRY and SYGVKD. Trimming left V 3 bases short and J 6 bases short, with 6 bases between. Sequenced by immunoSEQ multiplex PCR; TCRdb stores in-frame clones only, minus some. The sample yields about 380,000 clones, over 75% seen once. This record comes from a study of blood T cell repertoires in COVID-19. The wider study: The analysed material was cDNA or gDNA that came from T cells, B-cell-depleted T cells, or PBMCs.

Cohort 3 donors were reported recovered after two negative PCRs, clearance, or symptom resolution. The rearrangement uses TRBV10-3 and TRBJ2-7, with unresolved D. This TCR came from a woman aged 25 to 39 who had recovered from COVID-19. The sequenced material came from PBMCs or T cells enriched from blood (not recorded which). The CDR3 region has the DNA TGTGCCATCAGTGACATAGCCGAGCAGTACTTC. Translating gives CAISDIAEQYF.